This TCR beta chain was retrieved from a study of CD8+CD57+ T cells in acquired aplastic anemia. This CDR3 has 13 amino acids. The V end lost 5 bases, the J end lost 1 base, and 7 bases lay between the germline ends. The study profiled TCR beta VDJ and CDR3 using genomic DNA as template. Each CDR3 protein is one row after TCRdb ran MiXCR on the reads. The data hold 200,000 or so distinct CDR3 sequences, with 48% observed a single time. All patients picked for sequencing had shown, by flow cytometry, an expansion of CD8+CD57+ cells. This receptor was taken from a human donor with aplastic anemia. The specimen sequenced was sorted CD4+, CD8+, or CD8+CD57+ T cells (not recorded which) from PBMCs. The rearrangement links TRBV12-3 or TRBV12-4 to TRBJ2-3; no clear D. CDR3 in amino acids: CASSPHRTDTQYF. CDR3 nucleotide sequence: TGTGCCAGCAGTCCTCATCGCACAGATACGCAGTATTTT.